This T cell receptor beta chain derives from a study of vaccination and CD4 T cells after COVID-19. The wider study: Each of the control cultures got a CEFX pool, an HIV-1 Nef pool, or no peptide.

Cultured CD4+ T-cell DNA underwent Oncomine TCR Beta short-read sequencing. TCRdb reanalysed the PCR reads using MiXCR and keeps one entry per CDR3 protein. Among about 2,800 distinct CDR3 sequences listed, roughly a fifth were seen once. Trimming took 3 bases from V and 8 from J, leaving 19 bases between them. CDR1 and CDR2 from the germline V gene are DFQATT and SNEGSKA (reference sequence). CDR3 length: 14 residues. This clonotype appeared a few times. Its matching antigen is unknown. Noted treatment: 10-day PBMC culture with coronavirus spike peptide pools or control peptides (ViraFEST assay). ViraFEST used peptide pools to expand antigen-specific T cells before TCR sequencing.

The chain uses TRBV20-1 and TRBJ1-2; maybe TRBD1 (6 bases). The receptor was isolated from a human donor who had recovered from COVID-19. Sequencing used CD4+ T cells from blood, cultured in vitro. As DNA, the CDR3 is TGCAGTGCTAGGGCCCCTGGGGGCCCGGGGGGCTACACCTTC. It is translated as CSARAPGGPGGYTF.